This TCR beta chain was profiled in a study of blood T cells in healthy people across ages. A single count supports this clonotype. V was clipped by 6 bases and J by 0 bases; unmatched bases: 15. The V gene's germline CDR1 is SQVTM and CDR2 ANQGSEA. The CDR3 is 17 amino acids. Through a sample-barcoded 5' primer and a J-beta primer mix, a second PCR was run for about 6 to 11 cycles. Each CDR3 protein gets one entry after TCRdb re-called the 5' RACE reads with MiXCR. This table has about 800,000 distinct CDR3 sequences, roughly 25% appearing once. These data were also filed under a second study, of T cells of mothers and their children. That paper states: Second-PCR amplification with M1S added sample barcodes and 2-4 random nucleotides.

The clonotype was recovered from a boy younger than 18 in good health. The V and J genes are TRBV29-1 and TRBJ2-3, with 7 nucleotides matching TRBD1. Sequencing was done on a sample of blood. CDR3 loop: CSVVAPGTASSTDTQYF. The CDR3 DNA is TGCAGCGTGGTAGCGCCCGGGACAGCCTCTAGCACAGATACGCAGTATTTT.